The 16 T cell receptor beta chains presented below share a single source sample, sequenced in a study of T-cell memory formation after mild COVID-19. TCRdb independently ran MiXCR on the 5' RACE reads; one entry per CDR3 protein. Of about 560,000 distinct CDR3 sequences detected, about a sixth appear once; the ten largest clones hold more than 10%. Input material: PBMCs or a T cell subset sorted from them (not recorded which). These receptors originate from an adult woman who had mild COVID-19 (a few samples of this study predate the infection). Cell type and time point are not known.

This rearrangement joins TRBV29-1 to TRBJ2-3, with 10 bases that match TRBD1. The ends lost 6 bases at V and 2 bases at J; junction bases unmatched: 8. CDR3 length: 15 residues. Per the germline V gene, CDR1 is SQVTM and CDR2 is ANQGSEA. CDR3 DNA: TGCAGCGTCCAACCCCGACAGGGGGCCACAGATACGCAGTATTTT. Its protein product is CSVQPRQGATDTQYF.

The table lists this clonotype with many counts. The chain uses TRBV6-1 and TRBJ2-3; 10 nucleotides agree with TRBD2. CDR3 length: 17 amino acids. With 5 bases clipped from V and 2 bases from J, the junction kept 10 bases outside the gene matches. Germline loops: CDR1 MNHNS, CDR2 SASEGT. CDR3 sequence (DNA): TGTGCCAGCAGTCAGTATAGGACTAGCGGAAACACAGATACGCAGTATTTT. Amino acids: CASSQYRTSGNTDTQYF.

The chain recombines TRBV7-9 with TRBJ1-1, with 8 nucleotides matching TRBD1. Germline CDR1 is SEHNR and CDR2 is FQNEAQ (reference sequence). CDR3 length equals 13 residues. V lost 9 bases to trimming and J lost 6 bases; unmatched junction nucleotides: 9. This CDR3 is CASYAGGLAEAFF. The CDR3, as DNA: TGTGCCAGTTATGCAGGGGGCCTGGCTGAAGCTTTCTTT.

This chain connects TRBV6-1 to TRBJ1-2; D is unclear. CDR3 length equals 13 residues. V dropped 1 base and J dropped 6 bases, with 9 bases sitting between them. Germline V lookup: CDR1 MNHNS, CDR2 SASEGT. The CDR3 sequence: CASSEGGWDGYTF. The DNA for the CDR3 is TGTGCCAGCAGTGAAGGCGGGTGGGATGGCTACACCTTC.

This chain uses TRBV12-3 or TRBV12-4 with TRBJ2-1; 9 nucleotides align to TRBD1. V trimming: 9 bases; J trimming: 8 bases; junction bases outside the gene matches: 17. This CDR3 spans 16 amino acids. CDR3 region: CARGGGGDRDLHEQFF. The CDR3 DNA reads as TGTGCCAGGGGAGGAGGGGGGGACAGGGATCTTCATGAGCAGTTCTTC.

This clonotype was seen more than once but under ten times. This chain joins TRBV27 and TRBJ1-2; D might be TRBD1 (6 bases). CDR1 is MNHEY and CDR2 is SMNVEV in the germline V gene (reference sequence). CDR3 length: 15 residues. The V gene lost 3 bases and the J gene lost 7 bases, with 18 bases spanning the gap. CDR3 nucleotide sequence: TGTGCCAGCAGTTTGTCCCCATACGGGACAATTGGCTACACCTTC. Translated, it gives CASSLSPYGTIGYTF.

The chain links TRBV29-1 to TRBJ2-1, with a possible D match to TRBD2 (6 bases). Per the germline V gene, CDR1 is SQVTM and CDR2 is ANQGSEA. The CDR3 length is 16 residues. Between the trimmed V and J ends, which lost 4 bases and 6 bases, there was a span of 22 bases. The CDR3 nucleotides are TGCAGCGTTGTAGTCTGGGGGGAGGAGAGGGTCAATGAGCAGTTCTTC. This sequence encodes CSVVVWGEERVNEQFF.

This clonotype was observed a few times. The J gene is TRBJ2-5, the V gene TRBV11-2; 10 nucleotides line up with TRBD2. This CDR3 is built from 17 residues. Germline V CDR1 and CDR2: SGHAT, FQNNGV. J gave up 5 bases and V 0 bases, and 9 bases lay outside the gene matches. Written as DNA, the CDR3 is TGTGCCAGCAGCTTAGACCGCGTGCTAGCGGGAGAGGAGACCCAGTACTTC. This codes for CASSLDRVLAGEETQYF.

CDR3 amino acids: CSVEGERGPTYEQYF. The CDR3 nucleotides read TGCAGCGTTGAAGGGGAAAGGGGGCCTACCTACGAGCAGTACTTC. This chain joins TRBV29-1 and TRBJ2-7, with 7 bases fitting TRBD1. In germline, CDR1 is SQVTM, CDR2 ANQGSEA. V was pared by 1 base and J by 2 bases, with 8 bases of the junction left unmatched. This CDR3 is built from 15 residues.

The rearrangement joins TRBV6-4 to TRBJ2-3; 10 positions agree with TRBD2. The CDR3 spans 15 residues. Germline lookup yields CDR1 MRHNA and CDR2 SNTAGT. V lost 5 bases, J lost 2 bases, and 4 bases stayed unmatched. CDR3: CASSWTSGTTDTQYF. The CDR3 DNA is TGTGCCAGCAGTTGGACTAGCGGAACCACAGATACGCAGTATTTT.

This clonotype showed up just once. The CDR3 region is CASSPGATTLNTEAFF. The CDR3 DNA sequence: TGTGCCAGCTCACCCGGGGCGACTACCTTGAACACTGAAGCTTTCTTT. The chain links TRBV18 to TRBJ1-1; D is possibly TRBD1 (5 bases). Germline values: CDR1 KGHSH, CDR2 LQKENI. V lost 3 bases to trimming and J lost 0 bases, with 14 bases between them. This CDR3 comprises 16 residues.

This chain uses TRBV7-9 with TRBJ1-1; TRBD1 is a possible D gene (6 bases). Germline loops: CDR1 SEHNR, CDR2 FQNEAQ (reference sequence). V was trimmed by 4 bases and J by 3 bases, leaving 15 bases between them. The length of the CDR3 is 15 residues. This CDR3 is CASSSPGAGDTEAFF. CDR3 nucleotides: TGTGCCAGCAGCTCACCCGGGGCAGGGGACACTGAAGCTTTCTTT.

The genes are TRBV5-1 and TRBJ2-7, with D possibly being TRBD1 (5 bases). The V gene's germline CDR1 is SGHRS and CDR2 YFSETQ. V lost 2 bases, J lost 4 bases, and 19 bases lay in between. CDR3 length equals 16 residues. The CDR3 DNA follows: TGCGCCAGCAGCTTCCGAGCCTCAGGGATCCTGTACGAGCAGTACTTC. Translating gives CASSFRASGILYEQYF.

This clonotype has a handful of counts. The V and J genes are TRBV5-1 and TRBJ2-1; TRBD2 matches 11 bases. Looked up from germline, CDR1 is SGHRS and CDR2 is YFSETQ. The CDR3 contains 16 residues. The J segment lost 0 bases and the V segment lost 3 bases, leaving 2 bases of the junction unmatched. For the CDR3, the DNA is TGCGCCAGCAGCTGGGGACTAGCGGTCTCCTACAATGAGCAGTTCTTC. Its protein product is CASSWGLAVSYNEQFF. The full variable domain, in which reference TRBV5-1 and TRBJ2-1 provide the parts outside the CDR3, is KAGVTQTPRYLIKTRGQQVTLSCSPISGHRSVSWYQQTPGQGLQFLFEYFSETQRNKGNFPGRFSGRQFSNSRSEMNVSTLELGDSALYLCASSWGLAVSYNEQFFGPGTRLTVL.

CDR3 nucleotides: TGCGCCAGCAGCTCCTACAGGGGGCAGGGAGATACGCAGTATTTT. This codes for CASSSYRGQGDTQYF. The rearrangement uses TRBV5-1 and TRBJ2-3, with 9 bases that match TRBD1. The CDR3 is made up of 15 amino acids. Germline CDR1 SGHRS, CDR2 YFSETQ. V lost 3 bases and J lost 5; bases outside the gene matches: 7.

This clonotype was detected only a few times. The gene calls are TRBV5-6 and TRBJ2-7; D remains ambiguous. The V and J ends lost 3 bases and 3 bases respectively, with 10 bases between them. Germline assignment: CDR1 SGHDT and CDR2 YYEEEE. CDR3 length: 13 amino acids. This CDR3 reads CASSSTGFYEQYF. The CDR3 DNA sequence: TGTGCCAGCAGCTCCACCGGGTTCTACGAGCAGTACTTC.